These 10 T cell receptor beta chains were sequenced from one sample in a study of early T cells in non-severe SARS-CoV-2 infection. TCRdb re-called the 5' RACE reads with MiXCR, one entry per CDR3 protein. Here the sample spans tens of thousands of distinct CDR3 sequences, less than 9.5% being singletons. Sequenced input: whole blood. These receptors were taken from an adult who was a healthcare worker with PCR-confirmed SARS-CoV-2 infection or an uninfected control (not recorded which).

The chain carries TRBV20-1 and TRBJ2-7, with D tentatively TRBD1 (5 bases). The CDR3 covers 16 residues. Germline V CDR1 and CDR2: DFQATT, SNEGSKA (reference sequence). V dropped 0 bases and J dropped 0 bases, with 15 bases sitting between them. The CDR3 protein is CSARDQVTGLSYEQYF. The DNA for the CDR3 is TGCAGTGCTAGAGATCAGGTCACAGGCCTCTCCTACGAGCAGTACTTC.

This clonotype has a count of ten or more. J is TRBJ1-5 and V is TRBV6-1, with D unclear. Germline values: CDR1 MNHNS, CDR2 SASEGT. Between the trimmed V and J ends, which lost 5 bases and 4 bases, there was a span of 6 bases. The CDR3 extends over 12 amino acids. This CDR3 reads CASSPRNQPQHF. The CDR3, as DNA: TGTGCCAGCAGTCCCCGTAATCAGCCCCAGCATTTT.

This clonotype was counted ten times or more. V gene TRBV7-3 combines with J gene TRBJ1-1; 9 bases agree with TRBD1. J lost 3 bases, V lost 5 bases, and 7 bases had no gene match. CDR1 is SGHTA and CDR2 is FQGTGA in the germline V gene. The CDR3 extends over 15 amino acids. CDR3 in DNA: TGTGCCAGCAGCCCTTCGACAGGGGGGTACACTGAAGCTTTCTTT. Protein product: CASSPSTGGYTEAFF.

This clonotype came up many times. This chain uses TRBV29-1 with TRBJ1-1; weak D call: TRBD1 (5 bases). Germline loops: CDR1 SQVTM, CDR2 ANQGSEA. V lost 6 bases and J lost 1, with 12 bases in between. The CDR3 contains 13 residues. The CDR3 region has the DNA TGCAGCGTGGTCCGAACAGGGAACACTGAAGCTTTCTTT. Translated, it gives CSVVRTGNTEAFF.

In this sample, this clonotype turned up many times. The chain is built from TRBV7-3 and TRBJ2-3, with a weak D call TRBD2 (6 bases). V lost 5 bases and J 6 bases, leaving 12 bases between the germline ends. There are 13 residues in the CDR3. Per the germline V gene, CDR1 is SGHTA and CDR2 is FQGTGA. CDR3 loop: CASSTPGLDTQYF. The CDR3 DNA reads TGTGCCAGCAGCACCCCGGGACTGGATACGCAGTATTTT.

This clonotype was observed many times. The rearrangement links TRBV29-1 to TRBJ2-2, with TRBD2 matching over 9 bases. The CDR3 covers 17 residues. Germline CDR1 and CDR2: SQVTM and ANQGSEA. V was clipped by 6 bases and J by 5 bases; unmatched bases: 16. The CDR3: CSVRWLAGPSGTGELFF. CDR3 coding DNA: TGCAGCGTCCGGTGGCTAGCGGGACCCTCCGGGACCGGGGAGCTGTTTTTT.

This clonotype was recorded a few times. This chain uses TRBV10-3 with TRBJ2-7; 10 bases agree with TRBD1. V dropped 11 bases and J dropped 6; count of bases not matched to a gene: 10. The CDR3 has 13 amino acids. From germline, CDR1 is ENHRY and CDR2 SYGVKD. CDR3 amino acids: CAVGLGQGSEQYF. The CDR3 DNA reads as TGTGCCGTCGGGCTGGGACAGGGGAGCGAGCAGTACTTC.

The chain uses TRBV7-6 and TRBJ2-5; TRBD1 matches at 11 bases. This CDR3 comprises 17 residues. Looked up from germline, CDR1 is SGHVS and CDR2 is FNYEAQ. V was pared by 5 bases and J by 5 bases, with 13 bases of the junction left unmatched. The CDR3 sequence: CASSRIPDRGRGETQYF. In DNA form, the CDR3 reads TGTGCCAGCAGCCGAATTCCGGACAGGGGGCGCGGGGAGACCCAGTACTTC.

Only a few counts were recorded for this clonotype. This chain connects TRBV7-3 to TRBJ2-3; D is possibly TRBD1 (7 bases). The V end was cut by 2 bases, the J end by 6 bases, with 12 bases between. The CDR3 has 14 amino acids. Looked up from germline, CDR1 is SGHTA and CDR2 is FQGTGA. CDR3 sequence: CASSLGGGYDTQYF. The CDR3 nucleotides read TGTGCCAGCAGCTTAGGAGGGGGCTACGATACGCAGTATTTT.

This chain connects TRBV7-3 to TRBJ2-6, with D perhaps TRBD1 (6 bases). Germline CDR1 reads SGHTA; CDR2 reads FQGTGA. This CDR3 has 17 residues. V gave up 2 bases and J gave up 0 bases, with 11 bases separating them. This CDR3 reads CASSLDRIGSGANVLTF. The DNA for the CDR3 is TGTGCCAGCAGCTTAGACAGGATAGGCTCTGGGGCCAACGTCCTGACTTTC.